This is a list of T cell receptor beta chains from one sample in a study of regulatory T cells in long-lasting Graves disease. A single record per CDR3 protein comes from TCRdb applying MiXCR to the multiplex PCR reads. This sample has some 460,000 distinct CDR3 sequences; about a sixth occur once, and the top ten carry about 12%. The same sample was also studied in work on T cells in Graves' hyperthyroidism and ophthalmopathy.

This specimen was peripheral blood mononuclear cells (PBMCs), taken at new diagnosis, from a patient treated with antithyroid drugs. These receptors all stem from a man aged 35 to 55 with Graves disease. CDR3s include the opening cysteine and the closing phenylalanine or tryptophan. The order of the fields is CDR3 protein, CDR3 DNA, clone size, J gene, V gene, D gene. A D gene is named only where the DNA matches it firmly. Not all rows give a size; the values are once, few, many and, for expanded clones, a class.

CDR3: CASSYGTGANEAFF; DNA: TGTGCCAGCAGTTACGGGACAGGGGCTAATGAAGCTTTCTTT; size: .; J: TRBJ1-1; V: TRBV6-5; D: TRBD1
CDR3: CASSLRGLANEKLFF; DNA: TGTGCCAGCAGCTTAAGGGGGCTGGCTAATGAAAAACTGTTTTTT; size: few; J: TRBJ1-4; V: TRBV7-9; D: TRBD1
CDR3: CASSSADPGNTIYF; DNA: TGTGCCAGCAGCTCCGCGGACCCTGGAAACACCATATATTTT; size: .; J: TRBJ1-3; V: TRBV7-9; D: .
CDR3: CASSPVEAIPNQPQHF; DNA: TGTGCCAGCAGTCCCGTAGAAGCCATCCCAAATCAGCCCCAGCATTTT; size: .; J: TRBJ1-5; V: TRBV28; D: .
CDR3: CASSPQGRVVTEAFF; DNA: TGTGCCAGCAGCCCGCAGGGCAGGGTGGTAACTGAAGCTTTCTTT; size: many; J: TRBJ1-1; V: TRBV12-3/TRBV12-4; D: .
CDR3: CASSLAETDPKYYEQYF; DNA: TGTGCCAGCAGCTTAGCCGAGACAGACCCTAAGTACTACGAGCAGTACTTC; size: few; J: TRBJ2-7; V: TRBV7-9; D: .
CDR3: CASSQTSGSGYEQFF; DNA: TGTGCCAGCAGCCAGACTAGCGGGAGCGGCTATGAGCAGTTCTTC; size: .; J: TRBJ2-1; V: TRBV4-2; D: TRBD2
CDR3: CASSGNPQRTVNTDTQYF; DNA: TGTGCCAGCAGCGGGAACCCACAGAGGACGGTCAACACAGATACGCAGTATTTT; size: many; J: TRBJ2-3; V: TRBV7-9; D: .
CDR3: CASSSPRPANTGELFF; DNA: TGTGCCAGCAGCTCCCCTCGGCCTGCGAACACCGGGGAGCTGTTTTTT; size: .; J: TRBJ2-2; V: TRBV5-5; D: .
CDR3: CASSQVAGGYSTDTQYF; DNA: TGTGCCAGCAGCCAAGTAGCGGGAGGATATAGCACAGATACGCAGTATTTT; size: .; J: TRBJ2-3; V: TRBV3-1; D: TRBD2
CDR3: CASSSLPSPGGYEQYF; DNA: TGTGCCAGCAGCTCCCTCCCCTCCCCGGGCGGGTACGAGCAGTACTTC; size: .; J: TRBJ2-7; V: TRBV11-1; D: .
CDR3: CASQGAGGKSYEQYF; DNA: TGTGCCAGTCAGGGGGCCGGTGGCAAGTCCTACGAGCAGTACTTC; size: .; J: TRBJ2-7; V: TRBV19; D: TRBD1
CDR3: CAISEPGQGQGYEQYF; DNA: TGTGCCATCAGTGAGCCGGGACAGGGACAGGGCTACGAGCAGTACTTC; size: many; J: TRBJ2-7; V: TRBV10-3; D: TRBD1
CDR3: CATSDLGGAETQYF; DNA: TGTGCCACCAGTGATTTAGGGGGGGCAGAGACCCAGTACTTC; size: many; J: TRBJ2-5; V: TRBV24-1; D: .
CDR3: CASSLKRTGLTDTQYF; DNA: TGCGCCAGCAGCTTGAAGAGGACAGGGTTGACAGATACGCAGTATTTT; size: many; J: TRBJ2-3; V: TRBV5-1; D: TRBD1
CDR3: CASTSGAGGPRQYF; DNA: TGTGCCAGCACTTCGGGTGCGGGAGGGCCAAGGCAGTACTTC; size: many; J: TRBJ2-7; V: TRBV3-1; D: TRBD2
CDR3: CASSTRVKGGEKLFF; DNA: TGTGCCAGCAGCACTCGGGTGAAGGGAGGAGAAAAACTGTTTTTT; size: many; J: TRBJ1-4; V: TRBV11-3; D: .
CDR3: CASSPTGSTEAFF; DNA: TGTGCCAGCAGCCCGACAGGGAGTACTGAAGCTTTCTTT; size: medium-sized; J: TRBJ1-1; V: TRBV11-2; D: TRBD1